This T cell receptor (beta chain) was observed in a study of OX40 agonist ivuxolimab in advanced cancers. Across the whole study: People in dose escalation had one of these cancers: hepatocellular carcinoma, melanoma, renal cell or head and neck cancer.

The CDR3 has 16 residues. Germline values: CDR1 LNHDA, CDR2 SQIVND (reference sequence). V trimming: 7 bases; J trimming: 0 bases; junction bases outside the gene matches: 5. The method was immunoSEQ multiplex PCR; TCRdb's version includes in-frame clones alone and lacks a portion of them. Of about 95,000 clones listed, roughly 87% are singletons. The sequence derives from an adult with an advanced solid tumor such as melanoma, head and neck, liver or kidney cancer. J is TRBJ2-2 and V is TRBV19; 10 bases map to TRBD2. The specimen comprised CD4+ or CD8+ T cells sorted from blood, sampled in a trial of the OX40 agonist ivuxolimab. The CDR3 coding sequence is TGTGCCAGTAAGGTTAGCGGGGGGTCGAACACCGGGGAGCTGTTTTTT. This codes for CASKVSGGSNTGELFF.